The clone carrying this T cell receptor (beta chain) occurred a few times. The sample is drawn from a study of molecular identifiers for immune sequencing clone quantification. The bulk TCR libraries were made with methods described before and with listed TCR primers. TCRdb re-derived calls from the PCR reads in MiXCR, one entry per CDR3 protein. The sample consists of 400,000 to 600,000 distinct CDR3 sequences, over 20% of them appearing once. The CDR3 consists of 18 residues. V shed 2 bases, J shed 0 bases, and the junction held 8 bases outside the gene matches. CDR1 and CDR2 (germline): MNHEY, SVGEGT.

The V gene is TRBV6-2 or TRBV6-3, the J gene TRBJ2-3; 10 bases are a match to TRBD2. This receptor was obtained from a human donor in good health. Some libraries in this study had Jurkat cell RNA spiked in. Sample: naive CD8+ T cells from blood, with Jurkat cell RNA spiked in. Documented subset: FACS-sorted CD8+CD4-CCR7+CD45RA+ naive T cells. Here the CDR3 DNA reads TGTGCCAGCAGTTACATAGCGGGGGGACCCTTTAGCACAGATACGCAGTATTTT. Translated, it gives CASSYIAGGPFSTDTQYF.